This T cell receptor (beta chain) came from a study of shared clonotypes between healthy human individuals. Study summary: Donor composition was two women and a few men, aged 18 to 49. Regarding the study as a whole: Relative to their counterparts shared across all four donors, non-shared clonotypes exhibited diminished generation probabilities.

Division of CD4+ cells produced a CD45RA+ naive subset and a CD45RA-negative memory subset. V gave up 4 bases and J gave up 4 bases; unmatched junction bases: 7. Per the germline V gene, CDR1 is SGHTA and CDR2 is FQGNSA. This CDR3 contains 15 residues. The assay was carried out at the deep level. The repertoire was sequenced with immunoSEQ multiplex PCR; TCRdb's copy has only in-frame clones and lacks some. There are millions of clones in the sample; roughly 96% occur only once, and about 0.13% lies in the top ten. As regards this clone: Its matching antigen is unknown.

The clonotype comes from a man between 18 and 29 years old in good health. V is TRBV7-2 and J is TRBJ1-1; 9 bases are shared with TRBD1. The sequenced sample consisted of naive CD4+ T cells sorted from blood. Subset of the sample: CD45RA+ positively selected. The CDR3 nucleotides are TGTGCCAGCAGCTCCCCGACAGGGGGATTCACTGAAGCTTTCTTT. Amino acid sequence: CASSSPTGGFTEAFF.